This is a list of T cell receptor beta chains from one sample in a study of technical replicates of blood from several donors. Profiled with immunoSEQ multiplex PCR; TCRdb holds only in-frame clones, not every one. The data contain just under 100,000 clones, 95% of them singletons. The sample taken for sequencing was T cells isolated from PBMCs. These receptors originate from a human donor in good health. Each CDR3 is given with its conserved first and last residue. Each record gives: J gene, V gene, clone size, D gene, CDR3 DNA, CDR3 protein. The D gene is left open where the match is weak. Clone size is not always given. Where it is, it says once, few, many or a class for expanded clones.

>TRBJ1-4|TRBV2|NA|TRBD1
TGTGCCAGCAGTCTCCTGAGACAGGGACGGGCTAATGAAAAACTGTTTTTT
CASSLLRQGRANEKLFF
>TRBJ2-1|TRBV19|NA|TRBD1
TGTGCCAGTAGTATTTACGACAGGGGTTGGGAGCAGTTCTTC
CASSIYDRGWEQFF
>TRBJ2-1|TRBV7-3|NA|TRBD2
TGTGCCAGCAGCTTAACTATGGGGGGGGTCAGCTCCTACAATGAGCAGTTCTTC
CASSLTMGGVSSYNEQFF
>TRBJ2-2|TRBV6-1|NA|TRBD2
TGTGCCAGCACCGGACTAGCGGGGGACACCGGGGAGCTGTTTTTT
CASTGLAGDTGELFF
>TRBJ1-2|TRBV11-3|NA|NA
TGTGCCAGCAGAGAACCCTGGCGGGGGGGAAAAATTAACTATGGCTACACCTTC
CASREPWRGGKINYGYTF
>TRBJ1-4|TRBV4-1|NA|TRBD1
TGCGCCAGCAGCTCGTCTCATGGGGCAGGGGGAAGTGAAAAACTGTTTTTT
CASSSSHGAGGSEKLFF
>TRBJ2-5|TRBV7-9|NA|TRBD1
TGTGCCAGCAGCCCTCGGACAGGGGGCTTTAATCTCGAGACCCAGTACTTC
CASSPRTGGFNLETQYF
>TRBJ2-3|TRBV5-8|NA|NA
TGTGCCAGCAGCTTGGCGGGGACAGATACGCAGTATTTT
CASSLAGTDTQYF
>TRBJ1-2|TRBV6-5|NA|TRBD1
TGTGCCAGCAGTTTGACAGGGGACGCCGGGGGCTACACCTTC
CASSLTGDAGGYTF
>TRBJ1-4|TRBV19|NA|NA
TGTGCCAGTAGTACCCGACAGGCAACTAATGAAAAACTGTTTTTT
CASSTRQATNEKLFF
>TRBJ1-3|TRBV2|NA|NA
TGTGCCAGCACGAGTGCCCTCTCTGGAAACACCATATATTTT
CASTSALSGNTIYF
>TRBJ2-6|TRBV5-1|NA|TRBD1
TGCGCCAGCAGCTTACAACCAGGGGGCTCTGGGGCCAACGTCCTGACTTTC
CASSLQPGGSGANVLTF
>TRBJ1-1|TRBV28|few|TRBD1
TGTGCCAGTGTGGCGAGGGGGCAGAACACTGAAGCTTTCTTT
CASVARGQNTEAFF
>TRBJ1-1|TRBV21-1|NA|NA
TGTGCCAGCAGCCATATCGGGACTTACACTGAAGCTTTCTTT
CASSHIGTYTEAFF
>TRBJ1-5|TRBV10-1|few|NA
TGCGCCAGCAGTGAGACAGTTCATCAGCCCCAGCATTTT
CASSETVHQPQHF
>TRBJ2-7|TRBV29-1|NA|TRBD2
TGCAGCGTTGTTGGGGGAGGGACTTGGAATGACGAGCAGTACTTC
CSVVGGGTWNDEQYF
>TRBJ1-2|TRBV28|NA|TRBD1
TGTGCCAGCAGAACTACAGGGGGCGACTATGGCTACACCTTC
CASRTTGGDYGYTF
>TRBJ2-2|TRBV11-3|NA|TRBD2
TGTGCCAGCAGCTTAAACTCAGCGGGGTCCGGGGAGCTGTTTTTT
CASSLNSAGSGELFF
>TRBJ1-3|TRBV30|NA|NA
TGTGCCTGGGAGGGCTCCGGAAACACCATATATTTT
CAWEGSGNTIYF
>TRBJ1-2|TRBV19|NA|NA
TGTGCCAGTAGCCCACAGGGTCTACATGGCTACACCTTC
CASSPQGLHGYTF
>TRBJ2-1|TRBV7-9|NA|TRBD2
TGTGCCAGCAGCTTAAATGGACTAGTAAACAATGAGCAGTTCTTC
CASSLNGLVNNEQFF
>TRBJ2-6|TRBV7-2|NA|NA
TGTGCCAGCAGCTCTAGGGGGTACTTTCCTGGGGCCAACGTCCTGACTTTC
CASSSRGYFPGANVLTF
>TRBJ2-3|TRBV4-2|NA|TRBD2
TGTGCCAGCAGCCCCGGGGATACTAGCGGGGGGGCCAATACGCAGTATTTT
CASSPGDTSGGANTQYF
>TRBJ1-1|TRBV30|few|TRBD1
TGTGCCTGGAGTAAGGACAGGTTGAACACTGAAGCTTTCTTT
CAWSKDRLNTEAFF
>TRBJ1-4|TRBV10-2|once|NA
TGCGCCAGCAGAAGGGGGACTAATGAAAAACTGTTTTTT
CASRRGTNEKLFF
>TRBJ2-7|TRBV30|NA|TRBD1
TGTGCCTTACAGGGGATCTCCTACGAGCAGTACTTC
CALQGISYEQYF
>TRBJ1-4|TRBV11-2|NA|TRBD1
TGTGCCAGCAGCACGGACAGGGGGCAAAGGGAAAAACTGTTTTTT
CASSTDRGQREKLFF
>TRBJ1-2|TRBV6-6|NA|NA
TGTGCCAGCAGCCCACTCCAACAGGGAGGCTACACCTTC
CASSPLQQGGYTF
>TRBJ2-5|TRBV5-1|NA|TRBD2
TGCGCCAGCAGCCCCGGGACTAGAGAGTACCAAGAGACCCAGTACTTC
CASSPGTREYQETQYF
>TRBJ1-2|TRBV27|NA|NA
TGTGCCAGCGGAGAGGCAGTTAATCCTTTCTATGGCTACACCTTC
CASGEAVNPFYGYTF
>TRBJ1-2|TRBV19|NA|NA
TGTGCCAGTAGTATAGGGGCCGGGAGCTATGGCTACACCTTC
CASSIGAGSYGYTF
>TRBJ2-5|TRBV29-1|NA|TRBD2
TGCAGCGTTGAAGATCGTGGTACCGTTAGCGGGGCCCAGTACTTC
CSVEDRGTVSGAQYF
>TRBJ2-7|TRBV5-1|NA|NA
TGCGCCAGCAGCTCCGGGACGGGGGACACGGGGGGTTCCTACGAGCAGTACTTC
CASSSGTGDTGGSYEQYF
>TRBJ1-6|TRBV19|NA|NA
TGTGCCAGTTCAACGGGGGACCGGCCGTCACCCCTCCACTTT
CASSTGDRPSPLHF
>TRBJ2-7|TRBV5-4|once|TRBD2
TGTGCCAGCAGCTCTCCGGGACTAGCGGGAGATAAGGGCCTCGAGCAGTACTTC
CASSSPGLAGDKGLEQYF
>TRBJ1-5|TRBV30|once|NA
TGTGCCTGGAGTGTACACAGCAATCAGCCCCAGCATTTT
CAWSVHSNQPQHF
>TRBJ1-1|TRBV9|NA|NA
TGTGCCAGCAGCCCACTTTTCACTGAAGCTTTCTTT
CASSPLFTEAFF
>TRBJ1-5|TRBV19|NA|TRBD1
TGTGCCAGTAGTTTGGTGACAGGGGGCAATCAGCCCCAGCATTTT
CASSLVTGGNQPQHF
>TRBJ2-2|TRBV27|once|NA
TGTGCCAGCAGTTCCTCTTCCGGGGAGCTGTTTTTT
CASSSSSGELFF
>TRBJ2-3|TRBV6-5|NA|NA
TGTGCCAGCAGTTATGGGACTGCTAGCACAGATACGCAGTATTTT
CASSYGTASTDTQYF
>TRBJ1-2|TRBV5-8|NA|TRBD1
TGTGCCAGCAGCTTGCCGGGACAGGGGGCTTACTATGGCTACACCTTC
CASSLPGQGAYYGYTF
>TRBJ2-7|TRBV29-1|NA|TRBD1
TGCAGCGTTGATGGGCCAGGGGGCTACGAGCAGTACTTC
CSVDGPGGYEQYF
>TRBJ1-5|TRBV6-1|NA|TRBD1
TGTGCCAGCAGCACCGGGACAGGGGAGAGTCAGCCCCAGCATTTT
CASSTGTGESQPQHF
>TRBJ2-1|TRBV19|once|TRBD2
TGTGCCAGTAGTATCCTAGCGGGGGGGATTAATAAGCAGTTCTTC
CASSILAGGINKQFF
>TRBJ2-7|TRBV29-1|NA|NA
TGCAGCGTTGAAGATTGGGGCGGCTCCTACGAGCAGTACTTC
CSVEDWGGSYEQYF
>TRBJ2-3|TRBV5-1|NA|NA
TGCGCCAGCAGCTTTAGTCCCCCCACAGATACGCAGTATTTT
CASSFSPPTDTQYF
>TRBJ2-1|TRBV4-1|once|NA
TGCGCCAGCAGCCAAGGTCCATTAGGGGCCAATGAGCAGTTCTTC
CASSQGPLGANEQFF
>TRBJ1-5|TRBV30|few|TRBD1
TGTGCCTGGAGTGGGACAGGGAATCAGCCCCAGCATTTT
CAWSGTGNQPQHF
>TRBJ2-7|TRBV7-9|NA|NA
TGTGCCAGCACCAGGACAGAATCCTACGAGCAGTACTTC
CASTRTESYEQYF
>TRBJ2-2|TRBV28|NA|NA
TGTGCCAGCAGTTTCGCAGGGACCGGGGAGCTGTTTTTT
CASSFAGTGELFF
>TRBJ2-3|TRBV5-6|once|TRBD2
TGTGCCAGCAGCTTGTCACTAGCGGGAGTAGGGTCAGATACGCAGTATTTT
CASSLSLAGVGSDTQYF
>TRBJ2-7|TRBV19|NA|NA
TGTGCCAGTAGTATTAGGCAGGGTGACGAGCAGTACTTC
CASSIRQGDEQYF
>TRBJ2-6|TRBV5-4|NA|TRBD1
TGTGCCAGCAGCTTAGGAACAGGGGCTGGGGCCAACGTCCTGACTTTC
CASSLGTGAGANVLTF
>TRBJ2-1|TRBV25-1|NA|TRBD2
TGTGCCAGCAGTGAGACTAGCGGGAGGTCCTACAATGAGCAGTTCTTC
CASSETSGRSYNEQFF
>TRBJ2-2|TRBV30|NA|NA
TGTGCCTGGAGTGTACCATTTGGGGGGAGCGGGGAGCTGTTTTTT
CAWSVPFGGSGELFF